The following is a T cell receptor beta chain sequence with its context. Its specificity is unknown. The time point: new active TB diagnosis, blood taken before or within 7 days of starting treatment. This sample is part of a study of T cells in tuberculosis. The protocol was immunoSEQ multiplex PCR, while the TCRdb copy is restricted to in-frame clones and leaves out a portion. The data hold about 49,000 clones, with 90% to 95% observed a single time. J lost 6 bases, V lost 0 bases, and 1 base had no gene match. CDR1 is SGHRS and CDR2 is YFSETQ in the germline V gene. The CDR3 runs to 14 residues. Study-wide results and caveats: Active tuberculosis cases were adults; controls were adolescents.

The genes are TRBV5-1 and TRBJ1-4, with 8 bases identical to TRBD1. The TCR comes from an adult with tuberculosis. This specimen was PBMCs, taken at tuberculosis diagnosis. The CDR3: CASSLGGQDEKLFF. CDR3 bases: TGCGCCAGCAGCTTGGGGGGACAGGATGAAAAACTGTTTTTT.